The subject of this entry is one T cell receptor (beta chain). This sample includes further DNA sequences coding for the same CDR3. Those who donated were healthy HIV-negative adults, with no recent acute infections or vaccinations reported. Trimming took off 0 bases at V and 2 bases at J, with 6 bases between the two ends. Germline assignment: CDR1 SGHRS and CDR2 YFSETQ. The CDR3 runs to 13 residues. Produced via immunoSEQ multiplex PCR; TCRdb's table is partial and in-frame only. Here the sample spans some 1.1 million clones, approximately 75% being singletons. The sample belongs to a study of shared clonotypes between healthy human individuals.

The chain uses TRBV5-1 and TRBJ2-7; D gene uncertain. This sequence originates from a man in his late teens or twenties in good health. Some clones in this sample may be carry-over from other donors' samples. Sequencing input: memory CD4+ T cells from PBMCs. Noted subset: CD45RA-negative fraction. The CDR3 protein is CASSLGGTYEQYF. In DNA form, the CDR3 reads TGCGCCAGCAGCTTGGGGGGTACCTACGAGCAGTACTTC.